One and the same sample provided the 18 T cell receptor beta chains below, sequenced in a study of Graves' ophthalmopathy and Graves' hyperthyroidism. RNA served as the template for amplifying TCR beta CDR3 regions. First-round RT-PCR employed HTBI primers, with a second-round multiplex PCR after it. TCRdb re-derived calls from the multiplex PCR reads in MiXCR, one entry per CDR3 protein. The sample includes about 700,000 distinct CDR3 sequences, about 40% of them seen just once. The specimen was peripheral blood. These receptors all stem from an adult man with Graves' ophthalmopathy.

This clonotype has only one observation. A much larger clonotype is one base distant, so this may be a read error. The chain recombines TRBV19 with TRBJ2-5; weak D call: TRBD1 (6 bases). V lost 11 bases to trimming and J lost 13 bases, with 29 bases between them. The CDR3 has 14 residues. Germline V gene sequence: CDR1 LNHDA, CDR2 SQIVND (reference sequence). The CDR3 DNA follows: TGTGCCTCAGGGGCTAGCCTCCCAGGGGACGAGCGGTACTTC. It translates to CASGASLPGDERYF.

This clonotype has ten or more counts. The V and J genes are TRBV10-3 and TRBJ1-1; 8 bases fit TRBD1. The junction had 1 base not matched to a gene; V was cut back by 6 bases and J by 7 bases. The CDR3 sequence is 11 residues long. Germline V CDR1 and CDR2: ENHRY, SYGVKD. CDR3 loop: CAISTGGEAFF. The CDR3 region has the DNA TGTGCCATCAGCACAGGGGGTGAAGCTTTCTTT.

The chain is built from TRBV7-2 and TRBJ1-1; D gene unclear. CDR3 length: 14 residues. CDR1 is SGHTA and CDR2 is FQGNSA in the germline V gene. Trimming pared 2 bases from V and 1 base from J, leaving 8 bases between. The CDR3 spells CASSLRFPNTEAFF. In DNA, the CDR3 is TGTGCCAGCAGCTTAAGGTTTCCGAACACTGAAGCTTTCTTT.

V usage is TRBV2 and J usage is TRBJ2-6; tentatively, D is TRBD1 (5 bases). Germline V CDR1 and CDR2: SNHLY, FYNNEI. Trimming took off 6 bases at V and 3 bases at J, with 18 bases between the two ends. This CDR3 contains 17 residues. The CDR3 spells CASSPPAGIGGANVLTF. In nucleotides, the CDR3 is TGTGCCAGCAGCCCCCCGGCAGGGATAGGTGGGGCCAACGTCCTGACTTTC.

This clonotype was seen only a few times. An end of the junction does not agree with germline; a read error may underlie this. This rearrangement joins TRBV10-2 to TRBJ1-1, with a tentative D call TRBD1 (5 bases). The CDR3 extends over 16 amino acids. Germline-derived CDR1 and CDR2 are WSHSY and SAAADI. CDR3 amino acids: CASRDLPRGQNTEAFF. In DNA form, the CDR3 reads TGTGCCAGCAGAGACTTACCTCGGGGCCAGAACACTGAAGCTTTCTTT.

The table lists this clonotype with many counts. The CDR3 DNA sequence: TGTGCCAGCAGCTTACAACAGGGTCACTCACCCCTCCACTTT. Translation gives CASSLQQGHSPLHF. The genes are TRBV7-2 and TRBJ1-6; tentatively, D is TRBD1 (6 bases). The germline V and J ends were trimmed by 2 bases and 10 bases, with 12 bases remaining between them. The germline V gene encodes CDR1 SGHTA and CDR2 FQGNSA. The CDR3 consists of 14 residues.

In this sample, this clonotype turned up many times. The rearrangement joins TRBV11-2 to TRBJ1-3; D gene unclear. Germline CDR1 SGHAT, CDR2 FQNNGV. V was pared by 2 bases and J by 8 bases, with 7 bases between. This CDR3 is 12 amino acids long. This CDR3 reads CASSLLRDTIYF. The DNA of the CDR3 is TGTGCCAGCAGCTTATTAAGAGACACCATATATTTT.

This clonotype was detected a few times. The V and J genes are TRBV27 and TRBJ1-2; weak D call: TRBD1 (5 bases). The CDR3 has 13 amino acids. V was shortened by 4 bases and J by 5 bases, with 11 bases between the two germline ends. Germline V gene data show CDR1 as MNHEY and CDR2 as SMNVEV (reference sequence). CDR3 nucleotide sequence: TGTGCCAGCAGTTGGGACGGACTATATGGCTACACCTTC. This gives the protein CASSWDGLYGYTF.

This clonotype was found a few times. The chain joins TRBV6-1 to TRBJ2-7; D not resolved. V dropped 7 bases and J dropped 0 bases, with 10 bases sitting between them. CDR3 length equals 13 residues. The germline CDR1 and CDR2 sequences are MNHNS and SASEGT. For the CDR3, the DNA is TGTGCCAGCATGTTTGTCAGCTCCTACGAGCAGTACTTC. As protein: CASMFVSSYEQYF.

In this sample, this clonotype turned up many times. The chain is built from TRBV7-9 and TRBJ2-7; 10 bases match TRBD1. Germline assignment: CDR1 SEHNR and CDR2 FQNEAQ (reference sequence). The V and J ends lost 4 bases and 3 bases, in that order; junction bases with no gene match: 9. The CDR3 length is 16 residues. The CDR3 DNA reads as TGTGCCAGCAGCTGGACGGGACAGGGGACGAACTACGAGCAGTACTTC. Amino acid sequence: CASSWTGQGTNYEQYF.

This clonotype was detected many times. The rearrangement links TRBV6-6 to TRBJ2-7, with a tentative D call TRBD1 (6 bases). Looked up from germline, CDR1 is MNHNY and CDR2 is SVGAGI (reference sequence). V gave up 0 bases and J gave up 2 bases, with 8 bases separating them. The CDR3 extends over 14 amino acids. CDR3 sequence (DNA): TGTGCCAGCAGTTACTCCCGGGACACCTACGAGCAGTACTTC. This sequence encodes CASSYSRDTYEQYF.

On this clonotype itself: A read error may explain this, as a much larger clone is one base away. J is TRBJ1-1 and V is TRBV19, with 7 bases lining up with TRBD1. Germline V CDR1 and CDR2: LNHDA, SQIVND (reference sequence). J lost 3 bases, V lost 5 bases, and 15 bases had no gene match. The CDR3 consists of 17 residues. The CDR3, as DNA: TGTGCCAGTAGTGTCTACCCAAGACAGGGCAGGGACACTGAAGCTTTCTTT. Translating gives CASSVYPRQGRDTEAFF.

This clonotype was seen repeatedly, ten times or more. The CDR3 coding sequence is TGCAGCGTTGCTCTAGCAGGGGGGAAGAACACTGAAGCTTTCTTT. Translation: CSVALAGGKNTEAFF. The chain recombines TRBV29-1 with TRBJ1-1, with 7 bases identical to TRBD1. Germline V lookup: CDR1 SQVTM, CDR2 ANQGSEA. Germline trimming cut 4 bases from V and 1 base from J; bases unmatched to any gene: 9. The CDR3 sequence is 15 residues long.

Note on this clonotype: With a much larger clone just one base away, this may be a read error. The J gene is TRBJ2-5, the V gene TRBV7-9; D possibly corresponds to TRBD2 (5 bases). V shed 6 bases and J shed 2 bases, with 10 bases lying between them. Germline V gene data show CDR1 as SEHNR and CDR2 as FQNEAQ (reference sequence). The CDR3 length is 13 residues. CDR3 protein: CASRWPGQETQYF. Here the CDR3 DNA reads TGTGCCAGCAGATGGCCGGGGCAAGAGACCCAGTACTTC.

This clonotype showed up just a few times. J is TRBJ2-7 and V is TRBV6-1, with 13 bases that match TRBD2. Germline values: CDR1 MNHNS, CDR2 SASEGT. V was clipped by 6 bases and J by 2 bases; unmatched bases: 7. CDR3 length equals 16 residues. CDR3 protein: CASRIIGTSGTYEQYF. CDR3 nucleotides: TGTGCCAGCAGGATTATAGGGACTAGCGGGACCTACGAGCAGTACTTC.

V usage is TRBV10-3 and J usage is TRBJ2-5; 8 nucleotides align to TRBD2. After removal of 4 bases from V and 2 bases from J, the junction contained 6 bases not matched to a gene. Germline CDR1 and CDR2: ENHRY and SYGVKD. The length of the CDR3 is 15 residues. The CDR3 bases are TGTGCCATCAGTGCGCTAGCGGGCGGACAAGAGACCCAGTACTTC. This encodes CAISALAGGQETQYF.

The chain's CDR3 is CATRGIGASTDTQYF. The CDR3 DNA is TGTGCCACTCGCGGAATCGGGGCTAGCACAGATACGCAGTATTTT. V usage is TRBV24-1 and J usage is TRBJ2-3; possibly TRBD1 or TRBD2 for D (5 bases each). Trimming took 10 bases from V and 0 from J, leaving 16 bases between them. Per the germline V gene, CDR1 is KGHDR and CDR2 is SFDVKD. This CDR3 is 15 amino acids long.

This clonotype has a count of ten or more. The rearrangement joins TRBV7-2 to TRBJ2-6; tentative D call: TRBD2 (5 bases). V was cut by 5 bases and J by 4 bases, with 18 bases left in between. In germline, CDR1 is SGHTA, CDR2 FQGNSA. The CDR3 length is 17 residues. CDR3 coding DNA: TGTGCCAGCAGCCCCCCCTCGGGGTTGACCGGGGCCAACGTCCTGACTTTC. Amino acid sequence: CASSPPSGLTGANVLTF.